This T cell receptor beta chain came from a study of blood T cell repertoires in COVID-19. Produced via immunoSEQ multiplex PCR; TCRdb's table is partial and in-frame only. The sample yields roughly 320,000 clones, around 87% seen once. Trimming at V came to 7 bases and at J to 4 bases, leaving 6 bases not matched to a gene. The CDR3 is 14 residues long. CDR1 is LGHDT and CDR2 is YNNKEL in the germline V gene (reference sequence). The rearrangement uses TRBV3-1 (or the pseudogene TRBV3-2) and TRBJ2-2; TRBD1 matches at 7 bases. The TCR comes from a man in his 70s with acute or convalescent COVID-19. Sequenced: peripheral blood. This chain's CDR3 is CASTDRVLTGELFF. The CDR3, as DNA: TGTGCCAGCACCGACAGGGTTCTCACCGGGGAGCTGTTTTTT.